These T cell receptor beta chains were read from a single sample in a study of neoadjuvant anti-PD-1 for oral cavity cancer. Produced via immunoSEQ multiplex PCR; TCRdb's table is partial and in-frame only. This table has nearly 10,000 clones, over 60% appearing once. This material consisted of PBMCs, taken after nivolumab (anti-PD-1) treatment. All receptors derive from a person aged 35-79 years with oral cavity squamous cell carcinoma. CDR3s include the opening cysteine and the closing phenylalanine or tryptophan. A D gene is named only where the DNA matches it firmly. Clone size is given for some rows only: seen once, a few or many times, or a class if the clone is expanded.

v_gene: TRBV21-1
abundance: NA
d_gene: NA
j_gene: TRBJ2-3
CDR3nt: TGTGCCAGCTGTACATCACCCAGACTAGCGGGAAACACAGATACGCAGTATTTT
CDR3aa: CASCTSPRLAGNTDTQYF

v_gene: TRBV6-1
abundance: NA
d_gene: NA
j_gene: TRBJ2-7
CDR3nt: TGTGCCAGCAACCACATAGGCGAGCAGTACTTC
CDR3aa: CASNHIGEQYF

v_gene: TRBV5-1
abundance: NA
d_gene: NA
j_gene: TRBJ2-7
CDR3nt: TGCGCCAGCACCCAGGAACCCACCTACGAGCAGTACTTC
CDR3aa: CASTQEPTYEQYF

v_gene: TRBV6-5
abundance: NA
d_gene: NA
j_gene: TRBJ1-1
CDR3nt: TGTGCCAGCAGTTACTTCAGGGGTGACACTGAAGCTTTCTTT
CDR3aa: CASSYFRGDTEAFF

v_gene: TRBV7-2
abundance: NA
d_gene: TRBD2
j_gene: TRBJ2-1
CDR3nt: TGTGCCAGCAGCTTAGCCCTTCTAGCGGGGGGTTACTCCTACAATGAGCAGTTCTTC
CDR3aa: CASSLALLAGGYSYNEQFF

v_gene: TRBV2
abundance: NA
d_gene: NA
j_gene: TRBJ1-1
CDR3nt: TGTGCCAGCAGATTTGAGGGGGTTGACACTGAAGCTTTCTTT
CDR3aa: CASRFEGVDTEAFF

v_gene: TRBV7-9
abundance: NA
d_gene: NA
j_gene: TRBJ1-1
CDR3nt: TGTGCCAGCAGCTTAAGGACATCTTGGAACACTGAAGCTTTCTTT
CDR3aa: CASSLRTSWNTEAFF

v_gene: TRBV19
abundance: few
d_gene: NA
j_gene: TRBJ2-2
CDR3nt: TGTGCCAGTAGTATAGATCGGGAAGGTAACACCGGGGAGCTGTTTTTT
CDR3aa: CASSIDREGNTGELFF

v_gene: TRBV19
abundance: few
d_gene: NA
j_gene: TRBJ2-2
CDR3nt: TGTGCCTCCACCCTAGCGCCGAACACCGGGGAGCTGTTTTTT
CDR3aa: CASTLAPNTGELFF

v_gene: TRBV4-1
abundance: NA
d_gene: TRBD1
j_gene: TRBJ2-5
CDR3nt: TGCGCCAGCAGCCAGTTCGGGACAGGGAAACTGGAGACCCAGTACTTC
CDR3aa: CASSQFGTGKLETQYF

v_gene: TRBV27
abundance: NA
d_gene: NA
j_gene: TRBJ1-1
CDR3nt: TGTGCCAGCAAGGGGAGGGTAGGGGACGAAGCTTTCTTT
CDR3aa: CASKGRVGDEAFF